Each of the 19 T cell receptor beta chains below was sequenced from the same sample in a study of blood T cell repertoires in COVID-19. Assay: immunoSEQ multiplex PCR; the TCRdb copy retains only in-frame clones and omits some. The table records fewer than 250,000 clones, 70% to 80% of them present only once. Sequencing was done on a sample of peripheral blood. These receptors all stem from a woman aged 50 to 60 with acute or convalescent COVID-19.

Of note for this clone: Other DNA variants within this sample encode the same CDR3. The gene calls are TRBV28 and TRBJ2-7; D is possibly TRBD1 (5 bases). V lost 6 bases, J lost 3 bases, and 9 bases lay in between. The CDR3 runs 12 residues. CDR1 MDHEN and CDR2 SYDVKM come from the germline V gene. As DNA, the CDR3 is TGTGCCAGCAGCCTAGGGGTCTACGAGCAGTACTTC. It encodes CASSLGVYEQYF.

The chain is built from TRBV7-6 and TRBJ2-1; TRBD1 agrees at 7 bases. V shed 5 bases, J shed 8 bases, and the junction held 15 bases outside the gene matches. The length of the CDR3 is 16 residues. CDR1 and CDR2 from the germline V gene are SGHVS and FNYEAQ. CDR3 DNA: TGTGCCAGCAGCCAAGGGACAGCCCTACAATCGGATGAGCAGTTCTTC. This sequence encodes CASSQGTALQSDEQFF.

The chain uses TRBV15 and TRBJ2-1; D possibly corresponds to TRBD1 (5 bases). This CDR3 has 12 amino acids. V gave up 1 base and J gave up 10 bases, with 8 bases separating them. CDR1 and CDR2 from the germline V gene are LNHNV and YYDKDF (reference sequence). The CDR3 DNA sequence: TGTGCCACCAGCAGAGTCAGGGCAGAGCAGTTCTTC. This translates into CATSRVRAEQFF.

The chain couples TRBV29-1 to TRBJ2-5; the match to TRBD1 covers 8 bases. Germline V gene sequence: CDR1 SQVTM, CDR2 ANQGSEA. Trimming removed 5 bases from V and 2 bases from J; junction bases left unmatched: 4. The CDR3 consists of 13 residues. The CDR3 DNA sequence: TGCAGCGTTACGGGGACAGGTCAAGAGACCCAGTACTTC. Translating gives CSVTGTGQETQYF.

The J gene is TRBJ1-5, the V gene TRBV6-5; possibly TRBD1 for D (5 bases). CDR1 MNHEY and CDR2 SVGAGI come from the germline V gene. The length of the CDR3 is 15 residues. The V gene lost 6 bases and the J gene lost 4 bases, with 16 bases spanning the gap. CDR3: CASSPGQVLNQPQHF. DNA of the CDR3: TGTGCCAGCAGCCCCGGACAAGTTTTAAATCAGCCCCAGCATTTT.

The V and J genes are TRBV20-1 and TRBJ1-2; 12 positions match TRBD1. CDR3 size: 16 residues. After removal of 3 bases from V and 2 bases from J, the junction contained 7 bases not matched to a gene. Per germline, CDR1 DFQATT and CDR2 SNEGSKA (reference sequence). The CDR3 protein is CSASFRDRGRNYGYTF. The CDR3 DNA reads TGCAGTGCTAGTTTCCGGGACAGGGGGCGGAACTATGGCTACACCTTC.

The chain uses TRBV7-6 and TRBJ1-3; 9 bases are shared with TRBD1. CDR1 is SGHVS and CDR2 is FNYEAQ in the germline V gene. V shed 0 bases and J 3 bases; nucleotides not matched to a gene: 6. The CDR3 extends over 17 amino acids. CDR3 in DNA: TGTGCCAGCAGCTTAGCGGGACAGGGACTCGTTGGAAACACCATATATTTT. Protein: CASSLAGQGLVGNTIYF.

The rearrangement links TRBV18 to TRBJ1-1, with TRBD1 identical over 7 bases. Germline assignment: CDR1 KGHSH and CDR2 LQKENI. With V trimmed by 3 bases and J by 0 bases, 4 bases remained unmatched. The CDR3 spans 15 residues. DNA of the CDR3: TGTGCCAGCTCACCGGACAGGAGTTTGAACACTGAAGCTTTCTTT. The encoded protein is CASSPDRSLNTEAFF.

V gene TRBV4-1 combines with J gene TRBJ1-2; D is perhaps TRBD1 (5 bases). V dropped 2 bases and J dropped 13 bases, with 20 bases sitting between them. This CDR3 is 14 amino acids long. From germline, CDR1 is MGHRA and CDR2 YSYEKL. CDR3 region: CASSQSPLEQAGTF. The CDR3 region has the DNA TGCGCCAGCAGCCAATCTCCACTCGAACAGGCCGGCACCTTC.

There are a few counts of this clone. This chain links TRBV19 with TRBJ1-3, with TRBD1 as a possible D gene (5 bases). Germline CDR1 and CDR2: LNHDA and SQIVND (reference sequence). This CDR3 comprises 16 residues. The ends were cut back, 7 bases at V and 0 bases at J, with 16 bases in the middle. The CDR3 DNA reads TGTGCCAGTATGGAGGGGCGGTTCATCTCTGGAAACACCATATATTTT. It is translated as CASMEGRFISGNTIYF. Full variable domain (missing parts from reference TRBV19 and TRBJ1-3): DGGITQSPKYLFRKEGQNVTLSCEQNLNHDAMYWYRQDPGQGLRLIYYSQIVNDFQKGDIAEGYSVSREKKESFPLTVTSAQKNPTAFYLCASMEGRFISGNTIYFGEGSWLTVV.

CDR3 in amino acids: CATWTSGTYEQYF. In DNA, the CDR3 is TGTGCCACCTGGACTAGCGGGACCTACGAGCAGTACTTC. V is TRBV6-6 and J is TRBJ2-7; TRBD2 aligns across 12 bases. Germline lookup yields CDR1 MNHNY and CDR2 SVGAGI (reference sequence). The length of the CDR3 is 13 residues. Trimming took 10 bases from V and 2 from J; bases not matched to a gene: 3.

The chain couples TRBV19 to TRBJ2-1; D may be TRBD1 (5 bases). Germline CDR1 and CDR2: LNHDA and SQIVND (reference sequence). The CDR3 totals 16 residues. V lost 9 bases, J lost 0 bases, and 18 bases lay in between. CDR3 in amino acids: CARGILGRASYNEQFF. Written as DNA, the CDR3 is TGTGCCAGGGGGATTTTAGGCAGGGCCTCCTACAATGAGCAGTTCTTC.

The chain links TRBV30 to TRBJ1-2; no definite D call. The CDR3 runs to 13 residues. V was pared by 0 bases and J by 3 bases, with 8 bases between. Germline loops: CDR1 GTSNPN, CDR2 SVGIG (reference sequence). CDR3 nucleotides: TGTGCCTGGAGTGTGGCCCCTGACTATGGCTACACCTTC. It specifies CAWSVAPDYGYTF.

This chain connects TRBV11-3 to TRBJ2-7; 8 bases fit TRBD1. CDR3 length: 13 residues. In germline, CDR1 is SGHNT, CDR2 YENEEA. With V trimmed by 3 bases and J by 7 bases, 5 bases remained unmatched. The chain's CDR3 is CASSFNRGMEQYF. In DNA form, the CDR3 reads TGTGCCAGCAGCTTCAACAGGGGGATGGAGCAGTACTTC.

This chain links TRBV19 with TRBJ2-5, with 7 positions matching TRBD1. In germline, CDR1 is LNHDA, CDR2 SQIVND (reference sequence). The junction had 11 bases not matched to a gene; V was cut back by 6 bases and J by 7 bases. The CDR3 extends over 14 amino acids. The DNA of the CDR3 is TGTGCCAGTAGGGGGACAGTAGTCGACGGGACCCAGTACTTC. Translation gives CASRGTVVDGTQYF.

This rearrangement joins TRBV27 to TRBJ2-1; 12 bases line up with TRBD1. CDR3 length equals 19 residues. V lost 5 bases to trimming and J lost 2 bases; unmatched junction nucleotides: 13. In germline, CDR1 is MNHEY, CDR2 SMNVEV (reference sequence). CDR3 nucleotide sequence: TGTGCCAGCAGTGCCCTCCGGGACAGGGGGCGCGGAACCTACAATGAGCAGTTCTTC. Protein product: CASSALRDRGRGTYNEQFF.

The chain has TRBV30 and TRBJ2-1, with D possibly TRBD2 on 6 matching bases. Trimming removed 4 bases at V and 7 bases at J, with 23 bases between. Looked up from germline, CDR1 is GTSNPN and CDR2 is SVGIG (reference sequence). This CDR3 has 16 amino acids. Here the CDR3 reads CAWTRGRLASSNEQFF. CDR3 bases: TGTGCCTGGACCCGAGGGAGGCTAGCGAGTTCAAATGAGCAGTTCTTC.

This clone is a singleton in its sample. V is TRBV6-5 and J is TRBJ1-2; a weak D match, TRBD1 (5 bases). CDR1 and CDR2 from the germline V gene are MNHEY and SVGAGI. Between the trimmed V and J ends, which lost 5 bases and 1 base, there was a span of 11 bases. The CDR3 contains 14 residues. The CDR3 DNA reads TGTGCCAGCAGTCCCTGGGGGGATAACTATGGCTACACCTTC. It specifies CASSPWGDNYGYTF.

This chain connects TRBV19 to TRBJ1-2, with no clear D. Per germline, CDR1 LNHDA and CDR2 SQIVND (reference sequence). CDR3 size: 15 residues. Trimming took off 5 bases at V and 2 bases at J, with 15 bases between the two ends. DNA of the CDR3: TGTGCCAGTAGTCCGCCGGCAGGTCCCAACTATGGCTACACCTTC. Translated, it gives CASSPPAGPNYGYTF.